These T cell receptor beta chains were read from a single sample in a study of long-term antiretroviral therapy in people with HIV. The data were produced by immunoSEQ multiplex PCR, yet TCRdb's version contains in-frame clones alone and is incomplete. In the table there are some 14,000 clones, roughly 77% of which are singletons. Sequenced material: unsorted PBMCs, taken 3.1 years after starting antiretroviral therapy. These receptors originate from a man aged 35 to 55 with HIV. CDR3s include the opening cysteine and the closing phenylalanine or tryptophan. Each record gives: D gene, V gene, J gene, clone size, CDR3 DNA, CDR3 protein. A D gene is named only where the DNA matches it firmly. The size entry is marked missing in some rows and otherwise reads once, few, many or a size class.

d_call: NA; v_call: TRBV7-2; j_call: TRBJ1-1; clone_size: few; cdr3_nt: TGTGCCAGCAGCTTATCCGCTTTGAGTCCGGACACTGAAGCTTTCTTT; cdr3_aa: CASSLSALSPDTEAFF
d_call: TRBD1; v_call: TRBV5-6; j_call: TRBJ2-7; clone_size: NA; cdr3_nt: TGTGCCAGCAGCTTGGGGGCTCAGGGACAGGTCGGCGGCTACGAGCAGTACTTC; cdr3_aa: CASSLGAQGQVGGYEQYF
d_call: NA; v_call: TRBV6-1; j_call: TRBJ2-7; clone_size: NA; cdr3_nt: TGTGCCAGCAGTGAAATGGGGGTATCCTACGAGCAGTACTTC; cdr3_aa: CASSEMGVSYEQYF
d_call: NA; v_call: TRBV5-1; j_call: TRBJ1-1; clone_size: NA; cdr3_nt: TGCGCCAGCAGCCTTTATTTCATGAACACTGAAGCTTTCTTT; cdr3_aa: CASSLYFMNTEAFF
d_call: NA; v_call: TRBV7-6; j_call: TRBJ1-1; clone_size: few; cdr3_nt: TGTGCCAGCAGCTTAGGGGCAACGAACACTGAAGCTTTCTTT; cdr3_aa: CASSLGATNTEAFF
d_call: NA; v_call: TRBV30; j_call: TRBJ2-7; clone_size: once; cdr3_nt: TGTGCCTGGAGTGAGGGGGTCTGGGGGAACGAGCAGTACTTC; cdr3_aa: CAWSEGVWGNEQYF
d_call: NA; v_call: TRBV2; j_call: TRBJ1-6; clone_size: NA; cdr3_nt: TGTGCCAGCAGTGAATATGGGGATGTGAATTCACCCCTCCACTTT; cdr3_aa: CASSEYGDVNSPLHF
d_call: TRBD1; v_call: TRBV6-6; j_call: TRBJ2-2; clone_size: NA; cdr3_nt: TGTGCCAGCAGTTACTCGGGACAGGGGGCGAACGGGGAGCTGTTTTTT; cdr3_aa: CASSYSGQGANGELFF
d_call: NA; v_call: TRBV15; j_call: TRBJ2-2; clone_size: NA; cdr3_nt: TGTGCCACCAGCATTGATCCGTTCACCGGGGAGCTGTTTTTT; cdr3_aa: CATSIDPFTGELFF
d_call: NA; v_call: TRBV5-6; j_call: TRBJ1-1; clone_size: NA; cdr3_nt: TGTGCCAGCAGCTTGTTTACGGGGAACACTGAAGCTTTCTTT; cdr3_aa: CASSLFTGNTEAFF